One sample yielded the 10 T cell receptor beta chains listed below, sequenced in a study of OX40 agonist ivuxolimab in advanced cancers. Some clones are missing from TCRdb's copy, which holds only in-frame ones; the method was immunoSEQ multiplex PCR. The top ten clones hold 0.53% of a sample with some 72,000 clones, about 90% of them seen once. Material: CD4+ or CD8+ T cells sorted from blood, obtained in a trial of the OX40 agonist ivuxolimab. The receptors come from an adult with an advanced solid tumor such as melanoma, head and neck, liver or kidney cancer.

The J gene is TRBJ2-5, the V gene TRBV5-6; the D is unclear. Germline-derived CDR1 and CDR2 are SGHDT and YYEEEE. The CDR3 has 13 residues. Trimming left V 7 bases short and J 3 bases short, with 13 bases between. The CDR3 coding sequence is TGTGCCAGCGTGCGCTCTCCCGAAGAGACCCAGTACTTC. It is translated as CASVRSPEETQYF.

The V call is TRBV30, the J call TRBJ2-7, with 7 nucleotides matching TRBD1. The V and J ends lost 5 bases and 2 bases, in that order; junction bases with no gene match: 15. Germline loops: CDR1 GTSNPN, CDR2 SVGIG (reference sequence). The CDR3 is 16 residues long. The CDR3 coding sequence is TGTGCCTGGGCCCGGGACAGAGGTTTTGGGGCCTACGAGCAGTACTTC. Protein sequence: CAWARDRGFGAYEQYF.

This clone has only one observation. Different DNA sequences within this sample yield the same CDR3. The CDR3 DNA sequence: TGTGCCAGCTCACCTTCCCACCTGGACTATGGCTACACCTTC. Translating it yields CASSPSHLDYGYTF. The chain employs TRBV18 and TRBJ1-2; D is ambiguous. Trimming shortened V by 3 bases and J by 3 bases, and 11 bases separated the two germline ends. There are 14 residues in the CDR3. The V gene's germline CDR1 is KGHSH and CDR2 LQKENI.

J is TRBJ1-2 and V is TRBV15; D not certain. Germline V gives CDR1 LNHNV, CDR2 YYDKDF (reference sequence). CDR3 size: 15 residues. V was trimmed by 0 bases and J by 4 bases, leaving 12 bases between them. CDR3 in DNA: TGTGCCACCAGCAGAGAGCTCAACTTGGGCTATGGCTACACCTTC. This translates into CATSRELNLGYGYTF.

There are a few counts of this clone. The chain is built from TRBV7-2 and TRBJ2-7; D gene ambiguous. This CDR3 region has 13 residues. Trimming cost V 1 base and J 3 bases, with 7 bases left between them. Germline values: CDR1 SGHTA, CDR2 FQGNSA. The CDR3 reads CASSLESIYEQYF. For the CDR3, the DNA is TGTGCCAGCAGCTTAGAGTCCATCTACGAGCAGTACTTC.

The rearrangement links TRBV19 to TRBJ1-1; 10 positions match TRBD1. V shed 5 bases, J shed 0 bases, and the junction held 18 bases outside the gene matches. Per germline, CDR1 LNHDA and CDR2 SQIVND (reference sequence). The length of the CDR3 is 20 residues. The CDR3 DNA follows: TGTGCCAGTAGTCCAAATACCCGCCGACAGGGGGCAAAAATGAACACTGAAGCTTTCTTT. It specifies CASSPNTRRQGAKMNTEAFF.

This clone was observed a single time. The chain carries TRBV6-1 and TRBJ2-2; tentative D call: TRBD1 (6 bases). This CDR3 has 13 amino acids. V lost 1 base and J 9 bases, leaving 9 bases between the germline ends. Looked up from germline, CDR1 is MNHNS and CDR2 is SASEGT. The CDR3 loop is CASSEETGRELFF. The CDR3 DNA is TGTGCCAGCAGTGAAGAAACAGGGCGGGAGCTGTTTTTT.

The rearrangement joins TRBV7-3 to TRBJ1-1, with 8 bases aligning to TRBD1. The CDR3 runs 13 residues. The germline gives CDR1 SGHTA, CDR2 FQGTGA. The junction had 2 bases not matched to a gene; V was cut back by 3 bases and J by 5 bases. The CDR3 region has the DNA TGTGCCAGCAGCTTCGGACAGGGTACTGAAGCTTTCTTT. This translates into CASSFGQGTEAFF. Full variable domain (rest looked up from reference TRBV7-3 and TRBJ1-1): GAGVSQTPSNKVTEKGKYVELRCDPISGHTALYWYRQSLGQGPEFLIYFQGTGAADDSGLPNDRFFAVRPEGSVSTLKIQRTERGDSAVYLCASSFGQGTEAFFGQGTRLTVV.

The CDR3 sequence is CASSFNRGSNQPQHF. The CDR3 DNA sequence: TGTGCCAGCAGTTTCAATAGGGGTAGCAATCAGCCCCAGCATTTT. This chain uses TRBV28 with TRBJ1-5; tentative D call: TRBD1 (5 bases). The V gene lost 3 bases and the J gene lost 0 bases, with 9 bases spanning the gap. The CDR3 contains 15 residues. Germline lookup yields CDR1 MDHEN and CDR2 SYDVKM.

The V and J genes are TRBV6-1 and TRBJ1-4; D not certain. Germline CDR1 and CDR2: MNHNS and SASEGT. The CDR3 contains 13 residues. V shed 2 bases and J shed 5 bases, with 6 bases lying between them. In DNA, the CDR3 is TGTGCCAGCAGTGAACAGCGGAATGAAAAACTGTTTTTT. This encodes CASSEQRNEKLFF.